This T cell receptor beta chain was retrieved from a study of long-term antiretroviral therapy in people with HIV. Overall study context: Specimens dating back about a decade before the 2015 immediate-ART recommendation are the oldest included.

Each sample contained about 0.95-11 million cryopreserved PBMC, thawed before DNA extraction. General study points: Clones that expanded before ART (that is, prior to treatment) dominated the repertoire at all time points.

At the survey level, the v3.0 immunoSEQ assay was run. Clones were sequenced by immunoSEQ multiplex PCR, and TCRdb holds only the in-frame ones, with some missing. The sample records roughly 40,000 clones, 94% being singletons. Germline CDR1 is SNHLY and CDR2 is FYNNEI. Trimming removed 8 bases from V and 5 bases from J, with 6 bases in between. The CDR3 spans 10 residues. Concerning this clone: The target antigen is unknown. This sample includes further DNA sequences coding for the same CDR3.

The starting material was unsorted PBMCs, obtained 9 to 9.5 years after starting antiretroviral therapy. The V gene is TRBV2, the J gene TRBJ1-1, with no clear D. This clonotype originated in a man under 40 with HIV. The CDR3 DNA reads TGTGCCAGCGGTGGGACTGAAGCTTTCTTT. Its protein is CASGGTEAFF.